Listed below are T cell receptor beta chains from one sample, sequenced in a study of CD8 T cells in Susac syndrome. TCRdb re-called the immunoSEQ multiplex PCR reads through MiXCR, storing one row per CDR3 protein. This table holds 150,000 or so distinct CDR3 sequences, around 95% found once. Sample: CD8+ T cells from PBMCs. These receptors all come from a human donor with multiple sclerosis. CDR3s include the opening cysteine and the closing phenylalanine or tryptophan. The D gene is left open where the match is weak. The listing skips clone size in some rows; elsewhere it reads once, few, many or a size class.

V gene	J gene	clone size	D gene	CDR3 DNA	CDR3 protein
TRBV6-5	TRBJ1-2	.	TRBD1	TGTGCCAGCAGTTCCTGGGGACAGGGTGTATATGGCTACACCTTC	CASSSWGQGVYGYTF
TRBV9	TRBJ2-1	few	.	TGTGCCAGCAGCGTAGGTACAGGCAATGAGCAGTTCTTC	CASSVGTGNEQFF
TRBV3-1	TRBJ2-1	.	.	TGTGCCAGCTCGGCTGCCTCCTACAATGAGCAGTTCTTC	CASSAASYNEQFF
TRBV5-6	TRBJ2-1	.	.	TGTGCCAGCAGGGCTTCCGTCGATGAGCAGTTCTTC	CASRASVDEQFF
TRBV19	TRBJ2-3	.	.	TGTGCCAGTAGTATAGGAGACAGTTTCACAGATACGCAGTATTTT	CASSIGDSFTDTQYF
TRBV30	TRBJ2-7	.	.	TGTGCCTGGAGTATAGACCGGGGAACCTACGAGCAGTACTTC	CAWSIDRGTYEQYF
TRBV7-9	TRBJ2-5	.	.	TGTGCCAGCAGCCCCGACTTGTACCAAGAGACCCAGTACTTC	CASSPDLYQETQYF
TRBV9	TRBJ2-2	.	TRBD1	TGTGCCAGCAGCCCACAGGGGACCGGGGAGCTGTTTTTT	CASSPQGTGELFF
TRBV30	TRBJ1-5	.	TRBD1	TGTGCCTGGACCCCGACAGGGAGCCAGCCCCAGCATTTT	CAWTPTGSQPQHF
TRBV3-1	TRBJ1-1	.	TRBD1	TGTGCCAGCAGCCTCAAGGCGGGACAGGTCTCTGAAGCTTTCTTT	CASSLKAGQVSEAFF
TRBV12-3/TRBV12-4	TRBJ2-3	.	.	TGTGCCAGCCGAAGGGCAGATACGCAGTATTTT	CASRRADTQYF
TRBV6-5	TRBJ2-7	.	TRBD2	TGTGCCAGCAGTCCCGGGACTAGCGGTTTAAGCGAGCAGTACTTC	CASSPGTSGLSEQYF
TRBV12-3/TRBV12-4	TRBJ2-1	.	.	TGTGCCAGCGGAGCGGTCGGGGTGTTCTTC	CASGAVGVFF
TRBV5-1	TRBJ1-1	once	TRBD1	TGCGCCAGCAGCAAGGGACAGGAGAACACTGAAGCTTTCTTT	CASSKGQENTEAFF